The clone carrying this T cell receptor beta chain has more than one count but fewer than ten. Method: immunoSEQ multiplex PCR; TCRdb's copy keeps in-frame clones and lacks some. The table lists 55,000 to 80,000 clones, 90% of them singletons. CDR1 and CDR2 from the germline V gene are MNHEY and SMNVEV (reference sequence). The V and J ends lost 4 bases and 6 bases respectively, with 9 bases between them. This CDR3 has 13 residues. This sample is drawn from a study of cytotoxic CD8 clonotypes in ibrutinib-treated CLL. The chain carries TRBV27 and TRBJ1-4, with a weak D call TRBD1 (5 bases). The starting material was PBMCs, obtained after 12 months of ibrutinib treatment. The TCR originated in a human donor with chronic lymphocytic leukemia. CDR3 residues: CASSSPGDEKLFF. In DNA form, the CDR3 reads TGTGCCAGCAGTTCCCCGGGGGATGAAAAACTGTTTTTT.